Listed here is a single TCR beta chain. The data were obtained in a study of Graves' ophthalmopathy and Graves' hyperthyroidism. CDR3 size: 15 residues. Germline lookup yields CDR1 SEHNR and CDR2 FQNEAQ (reference sequence). The V end lost 0 bases, the J end lost 4 bases, and 9 bases lay between the germline ends. The study amplified TCR beta CDR3 regions using RNA transcripts. Following a first-round RT-PCR that used HTBI primers, a second-round multiplex PCR was carried out. TCRdb re-analysed the multiplex PCR reads in MiXCR, keeping a single row per CDR3 protein. The sample comprises more than 550,000 distinct CDR3 sequences, about 38% of which are singletons, and 2.5% to 3.5% rests with the top ten.

The rearrangement uses TRBV7-9 and TRBJ2-2; TRBD2 is a possible D gene (6 bases). The TCR comes from an adult man with Graves' ophthalmopathy. The sample taken for sequencing was peripheral blood. In DNA, the CDR3 is TGTGCCAGCAGCTTAGCGGGAGGTGTCACCGGGGAGCTGTTTTTT. The encoded protein is CASSLAGGVTGELFF.